A single sample gave rise to the 26 T cell receptor beta chains below, sequenced in a study of cytomegalovirus exposure and HLA in healthy donors (TCRdb year 2017). The method behind the library was the immunoSEQ multiplex PCR assay. A mixture of 60 forward primers for TCR Vbeta segments and 13 reverse primers for TCR Jbeta segments was used in the multiplex PCR. TCRdb carries this immuneACCESS record with in-frame sequences only. Its versions omit some clonotypes, under half of them owing to an unresolved V gene in the studies checked, with the rest unexplained. The sample table shows about 190,000 clones, and around 81% are seen once. The top ten clones comprise roughly 2% of the sample. Sequences were obtained from PBMCs. These receptors were taken from a woman aged 25-40 years in good health and CMV-seronegative.

The chain recombines TRBV19 with TRBJ1-5; TRBD1 agrees at 8 bases. This CDR3 comprises 14 residues. CDR1 is LNHDA and CDR2 is SQIVND in the germline V gene (reference sequence). The V gene end was trimmed by 4 bases and the J gene end by 6 bases; junction bases not matched to a gene: 5. The CDR3 DNA sequence: TGTGCCAGTAGTACGGGACAGGTTGCTCAGCCCCAGCATTTT. This translates into CASSTGQVAQPQHF.

This clone turned up a few times. V usage is TRBV28 and J usage is TRBJ1-3; no clear D. CDR1 is MDHEN and CDR2 is SYDVKM in the germline V gene. There are 13 residues in the CDR3. V was shortened by 5 bases and J by 2 bases, with 7 bases between the two germline ends. Here the CDR3 DNA reads TGTGCCAGCAGTCCCTATCCTGGAAACACCATATATTTT. Protein sequence: CASSPYPGNTIYF.

This sequence joins TRBV18 and TRBJ2-7, with TRBD1 identical over 7 bases. This CDR3 has 13 amino acids. Germline lookup yields CDR1 KGHSH and CDR2 LQKENI. V trimming: 3 bases; J trimming: 3 bases; junction bases outside the gene matches: 2. The CDR3 loop reads CASSPSGGYEQYF. The CDR3 bases are TGTGCCAGCTCACCGTCAGGGGGCTACGAGCAGTACTTC.

The rearrangement links TRBV5-1 to TRBJ2-1, with 11 bases matching TRBD2. CDR1 and CDR2 from the germline V gene are SGHRS and YFSETQ. There are 18 residues in the CDR3. V shed 4 bases, J shed 0 bases, and the junction held 9 bases outside the gene matches. The CDR3 DNA reads TGCGCCAGCAGCCAGATGTTAGCGGGAGGGAGCTCCTACAATGAGCAGTTCTTC. Its translation: CASSQMLAGGSSYNEQFF.

The chain is built from TRBV28 and TRBJ1-2, with 8 positions matching TRBD1. This CDR3 region has 17 residues. V lost 5 bases and J lost 7; bases outside the gene matches: 18. Germline V gene lookup returns CDR1 MDHEN and CDR2 SYDVKM. This chain's CDR3 is CASSPIAGGSNLVGYTF. In DNA, the CDR3 is TGTGCCAGCAGTCCCATAGCAGGGGGCTCCAATTTGGTTGGCTACACCTTC.

The genes are TRBV6-1 and TRBJ1-5; 9 bases map to TRBD1. Germline CDR1 is MNHNS and CDR2 is SASEGT. This CDR3 has 15 amino acids. J lost 3 bases, V lost 5 bases, and 5 bases had no gene match. CDR3: CASSRTGANNQPQHF. CDR3 DNA sequence: TGTGCCAGCAGTCGGACAGGGGCGAACAATCAGCCCCAGCATTTT.

The chain carries TRBV19 and TRBJ2-5; D may be TRBD1 (6 bases). The CDR3 covers 14 residues. The V end was cut by 2 bases, the J end by 5 bases, with 12 bases between. Germline CDR1 and CDR2: LNHDA and SQIVND (reference sequence). The CDR3 is CASSIRGRGETQYF. CDR3 sequence (DNA): TGTGCCAGTAGTATAAGGGGCAGGGGTGAGACCCAGTACTTC.

The V gene is TRBV10-3, the J gene TRBJ2-3; TRBD1 matches at 11 bases. Trimming removed 2 bases from V and 4 bases from J; junction bases left unmatched: 5. The germline V gene encodes CDR1 ENHRY and CDR2 SYGVKD. This CDR3 is built from 16 residues. This CDR3 is CAISEGGQGGADTQYF. The CDR3, as DNA: TGTGCCATCAGTGAGGGGGGACAGGGGGGCGCAGATACGCAGTATTTT.

There are a few counts of this clone. The chain couples TRBV6-6 to TRBJ2-5; D is unclear. Germline loops: CDR1 MNHNY, CDR2 SVGAGI (reference sequence). V shed 0 bases and J shed 2 bases, with 7 bases lying between them. The CDR3 spans 14 residues. The CDR3 DNA is TGTGCCAGCAGTTACTCGTCTGTACAAGAGACCCAGTACTTC. Its translation: CASSYSSVQETQYF.

This clone appeared once. V gene TRBV28 combines with J gene TRBJ1-3, with no clear D. V was trimmed by 3 bases and J by 2 bases, leaving 5 bases between them. The CDR3 has 13 residues. Germline-derived CDR1 and CDR2 are MDHEN and SYDVKM. The CDR3 is CASSFGAGNTIYF. The CDR3 DNA follows: TGTGCCAGCAGTTTCGGGGCTGGAAACACCATATATTTT.

This sequence joins TRBV27 and TRBJ2-5; 7 bases fit TRBD1. Germline CDR1 reads MNHEY; CDR2 reads SMNVEV (reference sequence). V trimming: 5 bases; J trimming: 5 bases; junction bases outside the gene matches: 11. This CDR3 has 15 amino acids. The CDR3 sequence is CASSPRDRSPETQYF. The DNA for the CDR3 is TGTGCCAGCAGTCCCCGGGACAGAAGTCCGGAGACCCAGTACTTC.

The V call is TRBV27, the J call TRBJ1-1; D is possibly TRBD1 (6 bases). The ends were cut back, 10 bases at V and 1 base at J, with 10 bases in the middle. This CDR3 has 12 residues. Germline-derived CDR1 and CDR2 are MNHEY and SMNVEV (reference sequence). The CDR3 reads CATGGPNTEAFF. The CDR3 DNA follows: TGTGCCACGGGGGGCCCGAACACTGAAGCTTTCTTT.

This chain links TRBV6-1 with TRBJ1-2; D remains unclear. The CDR3 sequence is 15 residues long. From germline, CDR1 is MNHNS and CDR2 SASEGT. Trimming left V 7 bases short and J 2 bases short, with 17 bases between. The CDR3 DNA sequence: TGTGCCAGCACCCGACGGGAGGGCCTAAACTATGGCTACACCTTC. As protein: CASTRREGLNYGYTF.

V gene TRBV27 combines with J gene TRBJ2-1; 8 bases are a match to TRBD2. This CDR3 has 14 amino acids. Losses at the gene ends were 5 bases for V and 1 base for J; bases not matched to a gene: 1. Germline lookup yields CDR1 MNHEY and CDR2 SMNVEV (reference sequence). CDR3 in DNA: TGTGCCAGCAGTCCGGGGGGGTCCTACAATGAGCAGTTCTTC. Its protein product is CASSPGGSYNEQFF.

Notes on this clone: A junction end diverges from the germline sequence, so it may reflect a read error. CDR3: CSSSTAAGVWANVLTF. The CDR3 region has the DNA TGTTCCAGCAGCACAGCCGCGGGGGTTTGGGCCAACGTCCTGACTTTC. The chain links TRBV7-9 to TRBJ2-6; 7 bases are shared with TRBD2. The CDR3 loop spans 16 amino acids. The germline gives CDR1 SEHNR, CDR2 FQNEAQ (reference sequence). The entire variable domain, with the rest obtained from reference TRBV7-9 and TRBJ2-6, is as follows: DTGVSQNPRHKITKRGQNVTFRCDPISEHNRLYWYRQTLGQGPEFLTYFQNEAQLEKSRLLSDRFSAERPKGSFSTLEIQRTEQGDSAMYLCSSSTAAGVWANVLTFGAGSRLTVL.

CDR3 region: CAINTDRANNSPLHF. CDR3 DNA sequence: TGTGCCATCAACACGGACAGGGCTAATAATTCACCCCTCCACTTT. This rearrangement joins TRBV10-3 to TRBJ1-6; 8 bases line up with TRBD1. CDR3 length: 15 residues. The V segment lost 7 bases and the J segment 5 bases; nucleotides outside the gene matches: 7. Germline loops: CDR1 ENHRY, CDR2 SYGVKD.

The CDR3: CASSSGVIRNTEAFF. The CDR3, as DNA: TGTGCCAGCAGTTCCGGGGTAATTAGGAACACTGAAGCTTTCTTT. The chain combines TRBV6-5 with TRBJ1-1; D not certain. V lost 4 bases and J 1 base, leaving 13 bases between the germline ends. The length of the CDR3 is 15 residues. The germline gives CDR1 MNHEY, CDR2 SVGAGI.

This clone was seen a handful of times. The chain couples TRBV7-2 to TRBJ2-7; tentative D call: TRBD2 (5 bases). The CDR3 consists of 15 residues. The V end was cut by 0 bases, the J end by 1 base, with 10 bases between. The germline V gene encodes CDR1 SGHTA and CDR2 FQGNSA. DNA for the CDR3: TGTGCCAGCAGCTTAGCGGGAGCCTCATCCTACGAGCAGTACTTC. Residues: CASSLAGASSYEQYF.

The V and J genes are TRBV9 and TRBJ2-7, with D perhaps matching TRBD1 (7 bases). The germline V and J ends were trimmed by 3 bases and 1 base, with 17 bases remaining between them. Germline assignment: CDR1 SGDLS and CDR2 YYNGEE. This CDR3 comprises 16 residues. The CDR3 sequence: CASSARGTATSYEQYF. The CDR3 DNA is TGTGCCAGCAGCGCCCGGGGGACAGCTACATCCTACGAGCAGTACTTC.

In nucleotides, the CDR3 is TGCGCCAGCAGCTTGTTGCAGGGAGGAGGCAATGAGCAGTTCTTC. As protein: CASSLLQGGGNEQFF. The chain employs TRBV5-1 and TRBJ2-1; the D gene is possibly TRBD2 (6 bases). This CDR3 is 15 amino acids long. The germline gives CDR1 SGHRS, CDR2 YFSETQ. V was clipped by 1 base and J by 6 bases, with 14 bases between them.

The chain is built from TRBV7-2 and TRBJ2-5; D gene uncertain. V was shortened by 4 bases and J by 4 bases, with 10 bases between the two germline ends. Per the germline V gene, CDR1 is SGHTA and CDR2 is FQGNSA. CDR3 length: 13 amino acids. The CDR3 DNA sequence: TGTGCCAGCAGCTCCCCCTCGGTAGAGACCCAGTACTTC. Translating it yields CASSSPSVETQYF. Using reference TRBV7-2 and TRBJ2-5 for the parts outside the CDR3, the full variable domain is GAGVSQSPSNKVTEKGKDVELRCDPISGHTALYWYRQSLGQGLEFLIYFQGNSAPDKSGLPSDRFSAERTGGSVSTLTIQRTQQEDSAVYLCASSSPSVETQYFGPGTRLLVL.

This clone was observed once. The V and J genes are TRBV6-1 and TRBJ2-1; 10 bases are shared with TRBD2. Germline V CDR1 and CDR2: MNHNS, SASEGT. V gave up 6 bases and J gave up 12 bases; unmatched junction bases: 11. The CDR3 has 14 residues. The CDR3 bases are TGTGCCAGCAGCCTAGCGGGAGAAGGGAGTGGGCAGTTCTTC. It specifies CASSLAGEGSGQFF.

There are a few counts of this clone. J is TRBJ2-7 and V is TRBV5-3; 10 positions match TRBD2. TRBV5-3 is recorded as an ORF, its role being uncertain. This CDR3 is built from 15 residues. J lost 2 bases, V lost 4 bases, and 6 bases had no gene match. CDR3 amino acids: CARSGGLAEAYEQYF. The CDR3 coding sequence is TGTGCCAGAAGCGGAGGACTAGCGGAGGCCTACGAGCAGTACTTC.

V gene TRBV5-6 combines with J gene TRBJ1-5, with 9 bases identical to TRBD1. This CDR3 comprises 12 residues. The junction had 5 bases not matched to a gene; V was cut back by 4 bases and J by 12 bases. In germline, CDR1 is SGHDT, CDR2 YYEEEE. CDR3 amino acids: CASSVGTGLQHF. The CDR3 DNA sequence: TGTGCCAGCAGCGTAGGGACAGGGCTCCAGCATTTT.

In its sample, this clone was seen a few times. The chain is built from TRBV28 and TRBJ2-3; 9 nucleotides line up with TRBD2. Germline lookup yields CDR1 MDHEN and CDR2 SYDVKM. V was pared by 1 base and J by 9 bases, with 5 bases of the junction left unmatched. This CDR3 contains 14 residues. The DNA for the CDR3 is TGTGCCAGCAGTTTATTAGCGGGAGTACGCACGCAGTATTTT. Translated, it gives CASSLLAGVRTQYF.

The rearrangement uses TRBV7-6 and TRBJ2-5, with 7 bases lining up with TRBD2. Germline trimming cut 5 bases from V and 4 bases from J; bases unmatched to any gene: 16. Per germline, CDR1 SGHVS and CDR2 FNYEAQ. The CDR3 sequence is 17 residues long. The CDR3: CASSIGEGAGEAETQYF. DNA of the CDR3: TGTGCCAGCAGCATTGGGGAGGGTGCGGGAGAGGCAGAGACCCAGTACTTC.